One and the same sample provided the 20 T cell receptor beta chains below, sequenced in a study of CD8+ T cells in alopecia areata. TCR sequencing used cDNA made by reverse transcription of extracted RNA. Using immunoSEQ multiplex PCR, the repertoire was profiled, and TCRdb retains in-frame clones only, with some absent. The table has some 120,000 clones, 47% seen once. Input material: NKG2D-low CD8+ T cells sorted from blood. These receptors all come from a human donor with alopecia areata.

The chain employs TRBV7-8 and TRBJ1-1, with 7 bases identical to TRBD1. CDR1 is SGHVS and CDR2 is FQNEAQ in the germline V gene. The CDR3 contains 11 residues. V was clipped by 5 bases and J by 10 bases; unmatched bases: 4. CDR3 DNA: TGTGCCAGCAGCCCAGGGGGTGCAGCTTTCTTT. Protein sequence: CASSPGGAAFF.

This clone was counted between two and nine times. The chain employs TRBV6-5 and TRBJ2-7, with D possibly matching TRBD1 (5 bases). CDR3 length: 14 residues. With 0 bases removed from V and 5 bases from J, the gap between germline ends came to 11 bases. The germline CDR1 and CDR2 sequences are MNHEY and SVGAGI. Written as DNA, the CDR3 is TGTGCCAGCAGTTACTCGGGGTTAGGGGACGAGCAGTACTTC. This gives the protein CASSYSGLGDEQYF.

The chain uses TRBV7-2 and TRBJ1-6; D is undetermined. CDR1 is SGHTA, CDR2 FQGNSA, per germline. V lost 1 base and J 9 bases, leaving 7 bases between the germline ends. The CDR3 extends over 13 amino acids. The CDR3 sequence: CASSLGGLSPLHF. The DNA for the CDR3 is TGTGCCAGCAGCTTAGGAGGTCTTTCACCCCTCCACTTT.

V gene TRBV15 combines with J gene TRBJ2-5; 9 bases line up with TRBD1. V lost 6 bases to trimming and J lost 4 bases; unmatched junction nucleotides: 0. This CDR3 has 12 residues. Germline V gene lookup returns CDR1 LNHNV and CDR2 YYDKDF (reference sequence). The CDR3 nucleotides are TGTGCCACCAGGACAGGGGGAGAGACCCAGTACTTC. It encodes CATRTGGETQYF.

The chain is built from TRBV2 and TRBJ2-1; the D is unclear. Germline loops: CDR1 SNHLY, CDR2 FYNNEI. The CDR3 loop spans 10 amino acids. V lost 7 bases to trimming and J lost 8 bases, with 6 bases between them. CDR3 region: CASIDDEQFF. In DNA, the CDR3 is TGTGCCAGCATCGACGATGAGCAGTTCTTC.

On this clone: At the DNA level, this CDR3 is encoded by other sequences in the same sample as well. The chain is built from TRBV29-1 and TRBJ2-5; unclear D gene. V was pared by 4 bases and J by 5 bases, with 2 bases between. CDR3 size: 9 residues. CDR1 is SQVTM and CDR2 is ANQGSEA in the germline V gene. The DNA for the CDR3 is TGCAGCGTTGGGGAGACCCAGTACTTC. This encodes CSVGETQYF.

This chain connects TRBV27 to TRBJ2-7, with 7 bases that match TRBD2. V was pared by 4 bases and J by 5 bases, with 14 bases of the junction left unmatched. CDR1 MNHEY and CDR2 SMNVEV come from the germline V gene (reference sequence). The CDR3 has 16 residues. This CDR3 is CASSSALGGRADEQYF. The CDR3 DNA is TGTGCCAGCAGTTCGGCCCTGGGCGGGAGAGCAGACGAGCAGTACTTC.

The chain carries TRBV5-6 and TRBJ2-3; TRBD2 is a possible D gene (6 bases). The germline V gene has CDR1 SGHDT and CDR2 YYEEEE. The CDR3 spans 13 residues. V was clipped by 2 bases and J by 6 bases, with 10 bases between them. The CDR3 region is CASSFGTSDTQYF. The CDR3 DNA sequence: TGTGCCAGCAGCTTCGGGACTTCGGATACGCAGTATTTT.

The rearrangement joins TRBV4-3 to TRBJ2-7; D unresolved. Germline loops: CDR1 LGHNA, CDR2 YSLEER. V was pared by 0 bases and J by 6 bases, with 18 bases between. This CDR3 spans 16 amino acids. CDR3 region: CASSQDVRLTYGEQYF. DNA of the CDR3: TGCGCCAGCAGCCAAGATGTAAGACTGACTTATGGCGAGCAGTACTTC.

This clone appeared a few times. The CDR3 DNA is TGCAGCGGTGCACACCTCGGAGGCGGGGAGCTGTTTTTT. It encodes CSGAHLGGGELFF. The chain couples TRBV29-1 to TRBJ2-2; maybe TRBD2 (5 bases). V shed 7 bases and J shed 7 bases, with 16 bases lying between them. This CDR3 comprises 13 residues. Germline loops: CDR1 SQVTM, CDR2 ANQGSEA.

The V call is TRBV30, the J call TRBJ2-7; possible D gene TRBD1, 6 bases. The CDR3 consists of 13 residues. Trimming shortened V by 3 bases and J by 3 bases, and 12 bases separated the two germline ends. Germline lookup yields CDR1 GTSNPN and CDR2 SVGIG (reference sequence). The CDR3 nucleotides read TGTGCCTGGAGCTTGGGGGCGATCTACGAGCAGTACTTC. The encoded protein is CAWSLGAIYEQYF.

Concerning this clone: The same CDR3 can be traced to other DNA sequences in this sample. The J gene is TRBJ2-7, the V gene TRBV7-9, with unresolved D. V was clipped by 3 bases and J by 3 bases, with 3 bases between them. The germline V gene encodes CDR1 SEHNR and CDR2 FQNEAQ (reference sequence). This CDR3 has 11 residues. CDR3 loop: CASSLDYEQYF. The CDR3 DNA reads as TGTGCCAGCAGCTTGGACTACGAGCAGTACTTC.

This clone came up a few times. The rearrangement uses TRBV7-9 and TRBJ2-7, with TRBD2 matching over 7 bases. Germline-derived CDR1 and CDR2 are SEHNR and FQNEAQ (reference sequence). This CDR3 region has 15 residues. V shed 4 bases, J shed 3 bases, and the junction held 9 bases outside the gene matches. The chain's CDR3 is CASSSALAEDYEQYF. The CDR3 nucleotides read TGTGCCAGCAGCTCTGCGCTAGCGGAGGACTACGAGCAGTACTTC.

CDR3 in amino acids: CSVTGQNYGYTF. The CDR3 DNA follows: TGCAGCGTTACGGGACAGAACTATGGCTACACCTTC. The chain recombines TRBV29-1 with TRBJ1-2, with 7 bases fitting TRBD1. The CDR3 covers 12 residues. CDR1 is SQVTM, CDR2 ANQGSEA, per germline. The J segment lost 2 bases and the V segment lost 5 bases, leaving 2 bases of the junction unmatched.

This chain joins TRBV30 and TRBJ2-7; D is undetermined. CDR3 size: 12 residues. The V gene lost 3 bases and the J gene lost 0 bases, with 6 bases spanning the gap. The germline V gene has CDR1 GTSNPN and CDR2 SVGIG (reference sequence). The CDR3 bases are TGTGCCTGGAGCGCTAACTCCTACGAGCAGTACTTC. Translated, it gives CAWSANSYEQYF.

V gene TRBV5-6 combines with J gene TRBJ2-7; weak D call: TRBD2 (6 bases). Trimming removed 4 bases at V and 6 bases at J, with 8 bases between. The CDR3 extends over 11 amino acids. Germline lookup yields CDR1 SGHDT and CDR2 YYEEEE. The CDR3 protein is CASSLTSEQYF. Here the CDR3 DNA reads TGTGCCAGCAGCCTGACTAGCGAGCAGTACTTC.

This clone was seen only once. CDR3 DNA sequence: TGTGCCAGCAGCTACCCGACAGGGGCGCGGAATGAGCAGTTCTTC. The encoded protein is CASSYPTGARNEQFF. V and J are TRBV5-6 and TRBJ2-1; 8 bases match TRBD1. The V gene's germline CDR1 is SGHDT and CDR2 YYEEEE. Unmatched junction bases numbered 9, after V lost 3 bases and J lost 7 bases. The CDR3 extends over 15 amino acids.

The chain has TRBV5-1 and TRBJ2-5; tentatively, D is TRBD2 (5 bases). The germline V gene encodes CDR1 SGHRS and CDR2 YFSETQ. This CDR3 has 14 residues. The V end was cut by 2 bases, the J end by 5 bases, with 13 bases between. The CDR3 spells CASSFYEGSETQYF. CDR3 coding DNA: TGCGCCAGCAGCTTTTACGAGGGTTCGGAGACCCAGTACTTC.

CDR3 coding DNA: TGCAGCGTCCGACTAGCGGGGGACGTTTCCTCCTACGAGCAGTACTTC. Translation: CSVRLAGDVSSYEQYF. The chain combines TRBV29-1 with TRBJ2-7, with 12 bases fitting TRBD2. The CDR3 is 16 amino acids. Germline loops: CDR1 SQVTM, CDR2 ANQGSEA. V shed 6 bases and J 0 bases; nucleotides not matched to a gene: 9.

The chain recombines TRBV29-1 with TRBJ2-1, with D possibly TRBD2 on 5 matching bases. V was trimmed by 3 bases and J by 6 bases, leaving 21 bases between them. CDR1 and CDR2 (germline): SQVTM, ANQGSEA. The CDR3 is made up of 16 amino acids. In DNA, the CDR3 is TGCAGCGTTGAGGACGATAGCTCCTCACTAGTCAATGAGCAGTTCTTC. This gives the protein CSVEDDSSSLVNEQFF.